This entry is about one TCR beta chain. The target antigen is unknown. Germline V lookup: CDR1 SNHLY, CDR2 FYNNEI. The CDR3 consists of 15 residues. The ends lost 6 bases at V and 7 bases at J; junction bases unmatched: 11. The data are from a study of T cell responses to AZD1222 COVID-19 vaccine. Only in-frame clones appear in the TCRdb table, and some are missing; sequencing was by immunoSEQ multiplex PCR. The table records roughly 100,000 clones, approximately 86% of them present only once. Study-wide points: With dominance at 160-218 and 743-854, vaccine-associated CD4 TCRs spanned spike. A rise in Spike-specific TCR breadth and depth followed two AZD1222 doses.

This clonotype was obtained from an adult who received the MenACWY meningococcal vaccine as a control. The V gene is TRBV2, the J gene TRBJ1-5; 8 nucleotides line up with TRBD1. The input for sequencing was peripheral blood, taken 28 days after the second dose of the MenACWY control vaccine. The CDR3 DNA reads TGTGCCAGCAGAGCTTTTCAGGGGGCGGAACAGCCCCAGCATTTT. It is translated as CASRAFQGAEQPQHF.